This T cell receptor (beta chain) was retrieved from a study of blood T cell repertoires in COVID-19 (dated by TCRdb to 2020 to 2022). Study-wide context: The collaborator samples originated in the United States, Italy and Spain and spanned the acute and convalescent phases of COVID-19. HLA class I and class II types, where available, came from metadata supplied by the sample provider rather than from assay-based typing. Samples were obtained from the ongoing ImmuneRACE study (first 160 participants) and from about 1,300 subjects provided by 6 global collaborators. Deeply sampled blood TCRbeta repertoires from subjects exposed to, actively infected with, or recovered from COVID-19 were included in the dataset. The repertoires were made available in a free public database intended to serve as a resource for research on the immune response to SARS-CoV-2. The prospective study material was composed of cDNA or gDNA derived from T cells, B-cell-depleted T cells, or PBMCs. Sample metadata almost always included a de-identified subject ID, COVID-19 status, age in years and sex. The research as a whole found: Clinical and demographic metadata were provided uncurated, with the amount varying by source and participant.

Whole blood was collected in K2EDTA tubes by collaborating institutions according to the institutions' own protocols. Collaborator samples were shipped for TCRbeta analysis as frozen whole blood, isolated PBMCs, or DNA extracted from either sample type. The immunoSEQ Assay, a bias-controlled multiplex PCR, was used to amplify TCRbeta CDR3 regions from genomic DNA. Per the original workflow: The number of nucleated cells in each sample was estimated by amplification of reference gene primers within the assay. Sequence reads were collapsed and filtered to measure the absolute abundance of every unique TCRbeta CDR3 rearrangement. For each sample, productive Simpson clonality was calculated as the square root of Simpson's diversity index over productive rearrangements. The table comes from immuneACCESS by way of TCRdb, which keeps in-frame sequences with V and J called. Part of the clones is missing from these tables; in studies checked, under half for an unresolved V gene and the rest for unknown reasons. That table gives V, J and clone size, and the DNA gave D and trimming. A total of roughly 220,000 clones appear in this sample, about four fifths of them only once. The ten biggest clones cover roughly 2.4% of the sample.

The CDR3 runs 14 amino acids, cysteine and phenylalanine included. The DNA shown is the 42-base CDR3, in frame from base 1. CDR1 and CDR2, per the germline V gene, are SNHLY and FYNNEI. V is cut back by 8 bases and J by 4 bases, with 6 bases in the junction unmatched. Turning to this clone: No cognate antigen has been identified for it. Base qualities are not at hand, and no much larger clone is one base apart.

The chain uses TRBV2 and TRBJ2-7, and TRBD1 matches 12 of the central bases. The sequence derives from a woman between 55 and 75 years old with acute or convalescent COVID-19. Input material: peripheral blood. The DNA sequence is as follows: TGTGCCAGCCGCTTGGGACAGGGGGCGTACGAGCAGTACTTC. Translated, this is CASRLGQGAYEQYF.